This T cell receptor beta chain stems from a study of shared clonotypes between healthy human individuals. Study-wide context: Per donor, CD8 memory used one plate, CD8 naive used two, CD4 memory used three and CD4 naive used three.

Study-wide results and caveats: Large depth notwithstanding, sorted-subset sequencing proved incomplete by rarefaction. When compared with the clonotypes that were shared by all four sorted-subset donors, the non-shared clonotypes turned out to have lower generation probabilities.

The table came from immunoSEQ multiplex PCR; TCRdb's copy has only in-frame clones and leaves some out. The sample has millions of clones, more than 85% seen once. Naive CD8 cells, CD45RO-negative and positively selected for CCR7, excluded terminally differentiated effector memory CD45RA+ cells. Concerning this clone: Its antigen is not identified.

Sequencing input: naive CD8+ T cells from PBMCs. The sequence came from a man aged 18 to 30 in good health. Some clones in this sample may be carry-over from other donors' samples.

As DNA, the CDR3 is TGTGCCAGCAGCAAGTCGGGGGCCAAAGAGACCCAGTACTTC. As protein: CASSKSGAKETQYF. The chain links TRBV9 to TRBJ2-5; D may match TRBD1 or TRBD2 (6 bases each). Trimming took 4 bases from V and 3 from J, leaving 13 bases between them. The CDR3 has 14 amino acids. Germline lookup yields CDR1 SGDLS and CDR2 YYNGEE.